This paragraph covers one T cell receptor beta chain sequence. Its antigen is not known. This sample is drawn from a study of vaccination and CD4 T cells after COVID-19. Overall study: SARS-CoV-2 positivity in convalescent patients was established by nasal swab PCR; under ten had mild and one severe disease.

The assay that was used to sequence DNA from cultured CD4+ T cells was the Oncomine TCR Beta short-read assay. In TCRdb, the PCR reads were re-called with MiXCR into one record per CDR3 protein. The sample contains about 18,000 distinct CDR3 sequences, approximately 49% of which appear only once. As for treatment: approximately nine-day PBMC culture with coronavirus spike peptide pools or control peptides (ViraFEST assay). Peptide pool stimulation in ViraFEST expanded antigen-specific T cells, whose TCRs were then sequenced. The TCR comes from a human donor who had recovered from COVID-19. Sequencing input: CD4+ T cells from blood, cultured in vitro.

CDR3 nucleotide sequence: TGTGCCAGCAGCTGGGTGGGGGACAGCACAGATACGCAGTATTTT. Encoded protein: CASSWVGDSTDTQYF. This chain links TRBV7-2 with TRBJ2-3; D possibly uses TRBD1 or TRBD2 (5 bases each). This CDR3 has 15 residues. From germline, CDR1 is SGHTA and CDR2 FQGNSA. With 4 bases removed from V and 0 bases from J, the gap between germline ends came to 11 bases.